Included here is one TCR beta chain sequence, with context. The length of the CDR3 is 14 residues. With V trimmed by 3 bases and J by 4 bases, 3 bases remained unmatched. Germline loops: CDR1 SGHVS, CDR2 FQNEAQ. The data are from a study of shared clonotypes between healthy human individuals. Once extracted for a subset, genomic DNA was divided evenly among several immunoSEQ plates. The data were produced by immunoSEQ multiplex PCR, yet TCRdb's version contains in-frame clones alone and is incomplete. The sample has fewer than 400,000 clones; approximately 74% are singletons. All donors were Caucasian adults living in Nashville, Tennessee. A CD45RA+ naive subset and a CD45RA-negative memory subset were split from CD4+ cells.

What was sequenced was memory CD4+ T cells sorted from blood. Regarding subset: CD45RA-negative fraction. This sequence was found in a man aged 30 to 39 in good health. V gene TRBV7-8 combines with J gene TRBJ2-7; 10 bases are a match to TRBD1. The CDR3 sequence: CASSFGTGVYEQYF. As DNA, the CDR3 is TGTGCCAGCAGCTTCGGGACAGGGGTTTACGAGCAGTACTTC.